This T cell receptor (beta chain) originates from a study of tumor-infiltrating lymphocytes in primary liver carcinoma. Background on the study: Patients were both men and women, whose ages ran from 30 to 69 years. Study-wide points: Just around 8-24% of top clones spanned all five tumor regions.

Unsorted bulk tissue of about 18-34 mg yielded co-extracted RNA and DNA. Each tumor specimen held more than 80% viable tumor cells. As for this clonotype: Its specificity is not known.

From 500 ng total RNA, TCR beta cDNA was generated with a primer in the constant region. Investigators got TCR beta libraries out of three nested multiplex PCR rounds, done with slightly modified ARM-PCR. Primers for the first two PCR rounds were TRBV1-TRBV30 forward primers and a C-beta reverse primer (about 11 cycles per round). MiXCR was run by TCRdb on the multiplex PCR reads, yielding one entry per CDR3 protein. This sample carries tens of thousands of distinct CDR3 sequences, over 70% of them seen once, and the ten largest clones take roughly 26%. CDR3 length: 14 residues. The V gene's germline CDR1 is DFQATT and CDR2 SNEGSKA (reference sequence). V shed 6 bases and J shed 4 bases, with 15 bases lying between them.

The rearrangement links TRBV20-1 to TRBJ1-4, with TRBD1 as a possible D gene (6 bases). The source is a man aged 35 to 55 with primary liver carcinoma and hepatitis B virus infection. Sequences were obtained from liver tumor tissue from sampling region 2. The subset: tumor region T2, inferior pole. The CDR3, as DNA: TGCAGTGCCCCACAGGGTGGGATTAATGAAAAACTGTTTTTT. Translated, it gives CSAPQGGINEKLFF.